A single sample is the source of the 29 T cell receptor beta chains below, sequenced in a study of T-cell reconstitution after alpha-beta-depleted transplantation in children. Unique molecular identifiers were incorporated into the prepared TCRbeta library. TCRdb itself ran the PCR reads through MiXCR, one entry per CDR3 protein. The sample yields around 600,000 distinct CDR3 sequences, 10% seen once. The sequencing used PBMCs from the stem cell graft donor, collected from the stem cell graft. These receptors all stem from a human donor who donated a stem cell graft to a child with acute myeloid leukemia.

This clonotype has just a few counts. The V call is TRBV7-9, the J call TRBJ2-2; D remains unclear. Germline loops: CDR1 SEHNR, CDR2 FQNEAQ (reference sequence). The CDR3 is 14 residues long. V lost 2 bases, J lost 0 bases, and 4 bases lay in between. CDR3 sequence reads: CASSLWPNTGELFF. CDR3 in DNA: TGTGCCAGCAGCTTATGGCCGAACACCGGGGAGCTGTTTTTT.

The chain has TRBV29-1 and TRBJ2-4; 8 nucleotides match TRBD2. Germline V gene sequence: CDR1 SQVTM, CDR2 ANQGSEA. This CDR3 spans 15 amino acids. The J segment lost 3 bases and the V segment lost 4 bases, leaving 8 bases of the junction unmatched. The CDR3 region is CSVVGGAGDKNIQYF. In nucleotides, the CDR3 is TGCAGCGTTGTAGGGGGAGCGGGAGACAAAAACATTCAGTACTTC.

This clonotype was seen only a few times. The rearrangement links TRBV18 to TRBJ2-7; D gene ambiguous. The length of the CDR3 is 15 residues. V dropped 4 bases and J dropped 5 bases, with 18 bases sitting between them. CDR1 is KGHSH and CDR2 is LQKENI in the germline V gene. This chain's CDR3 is CASSLRTPPIHEQYF. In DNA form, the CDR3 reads TGTGCCAGCTCACTCAGGACCCCACCCATCCACGAGCAGTACTTC.

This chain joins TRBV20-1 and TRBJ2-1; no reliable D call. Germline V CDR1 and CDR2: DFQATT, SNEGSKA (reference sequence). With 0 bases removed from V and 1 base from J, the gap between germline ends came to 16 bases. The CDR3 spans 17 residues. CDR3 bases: TGCAGTGCTAGAGATCTATTCGGCGGACCGTCCTACAATGAGCAGTTCTTC. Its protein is CSARDLFGGPSYNEQFF.

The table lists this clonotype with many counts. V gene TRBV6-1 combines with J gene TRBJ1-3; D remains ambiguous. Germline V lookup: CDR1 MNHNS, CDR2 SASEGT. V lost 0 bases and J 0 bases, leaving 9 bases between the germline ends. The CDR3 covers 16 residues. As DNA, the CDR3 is TGTGCCAGCAGTGAAGCGCACGTTCGCTCTGGAAACACCATATATTTT. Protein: CASSEAHVRSGNTIYF.

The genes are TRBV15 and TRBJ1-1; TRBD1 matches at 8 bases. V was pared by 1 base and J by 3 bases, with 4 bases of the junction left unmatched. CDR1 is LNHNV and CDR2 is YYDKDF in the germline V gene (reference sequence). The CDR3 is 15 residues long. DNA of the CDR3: TGTGCCACCAGCAGAGTTGGGACAGGAGACACTGAAGCTTTCTTT. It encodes CATSRVGTGDTEAFF.

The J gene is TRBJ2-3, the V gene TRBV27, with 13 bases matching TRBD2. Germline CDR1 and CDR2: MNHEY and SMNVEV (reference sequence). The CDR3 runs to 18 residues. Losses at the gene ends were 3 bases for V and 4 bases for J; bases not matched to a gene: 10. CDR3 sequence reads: CASSFQSRLAGGSDTQYF. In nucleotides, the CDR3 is TGTGCCAGCAGTTTCCAATCCCGACTAGCGGGAGGATCAGATACGCAGTATTTT.

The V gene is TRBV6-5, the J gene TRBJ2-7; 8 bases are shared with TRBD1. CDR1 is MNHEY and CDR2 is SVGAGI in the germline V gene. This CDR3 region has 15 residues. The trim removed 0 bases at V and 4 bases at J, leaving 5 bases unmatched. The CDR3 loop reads CASSYSARGPYEQYF. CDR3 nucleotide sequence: TGTGCCAGCAGTTACTCGGCCAGGGGGCCGTACGAGCAGTACTTC.

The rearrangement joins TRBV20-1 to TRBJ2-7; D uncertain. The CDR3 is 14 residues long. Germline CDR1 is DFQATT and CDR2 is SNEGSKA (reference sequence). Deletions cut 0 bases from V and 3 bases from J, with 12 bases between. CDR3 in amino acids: CSARDLGVNYEQYF. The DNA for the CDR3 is TGCAGTGCTAGAGATCTGGGCGTAAACTACGAGCAGTACTTC.

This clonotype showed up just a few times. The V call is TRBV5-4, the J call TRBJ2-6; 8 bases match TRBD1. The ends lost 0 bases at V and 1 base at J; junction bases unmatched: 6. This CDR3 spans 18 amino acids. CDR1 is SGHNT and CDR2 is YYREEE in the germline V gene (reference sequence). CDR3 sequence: CASSLGTGSESGANVLTF. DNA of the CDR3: TGTGCCAGCAGCTTGGGGACAGGGAGTGAATCTGGGGCCAACGTCCTGACTTTC.

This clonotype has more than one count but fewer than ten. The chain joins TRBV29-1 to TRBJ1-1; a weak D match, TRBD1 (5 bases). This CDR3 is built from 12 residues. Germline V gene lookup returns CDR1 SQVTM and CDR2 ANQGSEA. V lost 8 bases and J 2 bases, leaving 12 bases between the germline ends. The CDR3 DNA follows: TGCAGCTCTGGGGGGTTTAACACTGAAGCTTTCTTT. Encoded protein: CSSGGFNTEAFF.

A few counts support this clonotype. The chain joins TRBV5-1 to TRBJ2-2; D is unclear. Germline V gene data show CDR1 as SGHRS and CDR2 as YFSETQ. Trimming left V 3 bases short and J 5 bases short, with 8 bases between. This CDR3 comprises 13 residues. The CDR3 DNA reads TGCGCCAGCAGCTCCAACCCTACCGGGGAGCTGTTTTTT. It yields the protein CASSSNPTGELFF.

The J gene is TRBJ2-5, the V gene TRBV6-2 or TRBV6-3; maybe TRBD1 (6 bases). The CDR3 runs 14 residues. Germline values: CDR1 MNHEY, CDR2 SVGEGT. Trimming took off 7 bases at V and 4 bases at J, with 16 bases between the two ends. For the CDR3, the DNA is TGTGCCAGCAAGACTACAGGGTTTTCAGAGACCCAGTACTTC. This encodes CASKTTGFSETQYF.

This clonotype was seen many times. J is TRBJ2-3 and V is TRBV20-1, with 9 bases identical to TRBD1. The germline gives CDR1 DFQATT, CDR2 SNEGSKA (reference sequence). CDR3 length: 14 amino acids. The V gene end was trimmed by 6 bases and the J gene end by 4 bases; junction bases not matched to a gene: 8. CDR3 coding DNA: TGCAGTGCCCTTAGACAGGGGGGCCCAGATACGCAGTATTTT. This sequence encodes CSALRQGGPDTQYF.

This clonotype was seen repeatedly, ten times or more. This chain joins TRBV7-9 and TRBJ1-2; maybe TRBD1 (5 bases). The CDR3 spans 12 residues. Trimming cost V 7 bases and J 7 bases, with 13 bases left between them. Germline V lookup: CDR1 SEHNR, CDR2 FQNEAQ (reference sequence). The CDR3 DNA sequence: TGTGCCAGCACCTTTGGGACTACTGGCTACACCTTC. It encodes CASTFGTTGYTF.

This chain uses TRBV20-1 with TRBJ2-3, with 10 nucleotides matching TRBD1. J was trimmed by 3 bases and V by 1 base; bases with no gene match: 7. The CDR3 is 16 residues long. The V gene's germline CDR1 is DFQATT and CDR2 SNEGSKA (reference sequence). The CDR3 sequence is CSARVLGQGLTDTQYF. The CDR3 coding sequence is TGCAGTGCTAGAGTCCTGGGACAGGGGTTAACAGATACGCAGTATTTT.

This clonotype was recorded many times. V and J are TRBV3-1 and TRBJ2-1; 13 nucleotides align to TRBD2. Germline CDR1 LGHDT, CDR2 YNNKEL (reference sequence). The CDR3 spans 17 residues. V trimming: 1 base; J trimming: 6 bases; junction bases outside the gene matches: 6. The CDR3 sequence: CASSQAPGLAGPNEQFF. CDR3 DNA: TGTGCCAGCAGCCAAGCTCCGGGACTAGCGGGACCCAATGAGCAGTTCTTC.

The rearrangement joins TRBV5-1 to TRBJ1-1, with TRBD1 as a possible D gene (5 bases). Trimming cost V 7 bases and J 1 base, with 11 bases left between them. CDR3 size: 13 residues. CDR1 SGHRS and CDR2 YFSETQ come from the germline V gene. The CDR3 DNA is TGCGCCAGCTCGACGGGGGGGAACACTGAAGCTTTCTTT. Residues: CASSTGGNTEAFF.

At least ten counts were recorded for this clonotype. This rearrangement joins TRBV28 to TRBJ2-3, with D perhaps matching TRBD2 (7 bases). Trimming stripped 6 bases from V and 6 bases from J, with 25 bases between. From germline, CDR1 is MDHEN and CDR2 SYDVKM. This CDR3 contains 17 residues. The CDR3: CASRSPRGGAYEDTQYF. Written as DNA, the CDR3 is TGTGCCAGCAGATCCCCGAGGGGGGGAGCGTATGAGGATACGCAGTATTTT.

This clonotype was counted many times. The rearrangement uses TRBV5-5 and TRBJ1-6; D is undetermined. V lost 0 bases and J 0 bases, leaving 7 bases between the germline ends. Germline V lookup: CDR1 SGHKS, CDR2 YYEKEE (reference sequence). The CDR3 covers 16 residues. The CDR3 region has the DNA TGTGCCAGCAGCTTGGACGGGAGCTCCTATAATTCACCCCTCCACTTT. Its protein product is CASSLDGSSYNSPLHF.

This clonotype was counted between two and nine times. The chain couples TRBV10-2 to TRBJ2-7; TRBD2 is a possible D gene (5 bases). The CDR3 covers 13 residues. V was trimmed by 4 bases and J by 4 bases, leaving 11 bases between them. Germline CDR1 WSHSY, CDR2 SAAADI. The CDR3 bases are TGCGCCAGCAGTGGAGGCAGGAGGTACGAGCAGTACTTC. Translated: CASSGGRRYEQYF.

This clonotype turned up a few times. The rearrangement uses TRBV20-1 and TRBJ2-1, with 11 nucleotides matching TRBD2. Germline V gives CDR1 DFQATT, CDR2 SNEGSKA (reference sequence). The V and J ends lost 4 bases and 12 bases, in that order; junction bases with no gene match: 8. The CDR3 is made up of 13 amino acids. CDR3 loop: CSATTSGGGRQFF. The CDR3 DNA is TGCAGTGCTACAACTAGCGGGGGAGGAAGGCAGTTCTTC.

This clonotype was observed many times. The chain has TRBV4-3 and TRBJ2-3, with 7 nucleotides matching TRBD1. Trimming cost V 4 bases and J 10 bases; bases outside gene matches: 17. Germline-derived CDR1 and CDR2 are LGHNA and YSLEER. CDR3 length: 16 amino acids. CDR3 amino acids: CASSPDRAGGGQSQYF. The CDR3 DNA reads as TGCGCCAGCAGCCCCGACCGCGCAGGGGGTGGGCAGTCGCAGTATTTT.

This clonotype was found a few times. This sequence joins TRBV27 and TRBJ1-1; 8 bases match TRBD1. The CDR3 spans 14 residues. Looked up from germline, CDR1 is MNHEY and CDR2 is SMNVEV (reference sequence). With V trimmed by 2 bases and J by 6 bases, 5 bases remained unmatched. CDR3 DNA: TGTGCCAGCAGTTTACAGGGGGCAGGGGCTGAAGCTTTCTTT. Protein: CASSLQGAGAEAFF.

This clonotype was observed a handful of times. CDR3 DNA: TGTGCCAGCAGCCATCCGGCGCTGGAGGACACTGAAGCTTTCTTT. The encoded protein is CASSHPALEDTEAFF. The V gene is TRBV3-1, the J gene TRBJ1-1; no firm D call. The CDR3 has 15 residues. In germline, CDR1 is LGHDT, CDR2 YNNKEL (reference sequence). Trimming stripped 3 bases from V and 3 bases from J, with 14 bases between.

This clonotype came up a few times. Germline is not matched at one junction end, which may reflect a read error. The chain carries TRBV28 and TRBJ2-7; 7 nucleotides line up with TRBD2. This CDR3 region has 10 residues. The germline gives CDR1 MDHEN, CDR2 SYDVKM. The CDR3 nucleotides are TGTGCTAGCGGGTCCCCGCCTTTCCTCTTC. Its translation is CASGSPPFLF.

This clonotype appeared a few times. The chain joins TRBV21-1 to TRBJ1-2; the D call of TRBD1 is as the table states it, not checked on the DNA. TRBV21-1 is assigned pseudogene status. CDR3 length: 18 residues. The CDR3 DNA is TGTGCCAGCAGCAAACGCTCGAGGACAGGGTTAACGGCGGATGGCTACACCTTC. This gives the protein CASSKRSRTGLTADGYTF.

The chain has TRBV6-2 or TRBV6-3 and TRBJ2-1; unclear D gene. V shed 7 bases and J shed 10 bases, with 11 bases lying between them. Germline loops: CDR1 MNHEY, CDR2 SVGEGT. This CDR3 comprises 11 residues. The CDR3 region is CASIPLQEQFF. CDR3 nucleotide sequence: TGTGCCAGCATCCCTCTACAAGAGCAGTTCTTC.

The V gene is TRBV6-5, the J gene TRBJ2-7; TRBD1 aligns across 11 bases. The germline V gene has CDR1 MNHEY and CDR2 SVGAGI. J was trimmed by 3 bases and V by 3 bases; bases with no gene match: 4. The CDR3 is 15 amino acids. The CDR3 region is CASSYPGQGDYEQYF. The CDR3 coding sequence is TGTGCCAGCAGTTATCCGGGACAGGGGGACTACGAGCAGTACTTC.